This section outlines one TCR beta chain sequence together with its context. Antigen specificity is unknown. These data come from a study of identical twins. General observations from the study: Because invariant MAIT and iNKT cells could be present, zero-insertion analyses could be partly confounded. The more abundant beta clonotypes in cord blood had fewer insertions, and memory repertoires did not show this. Conclusions leaned on cross-sectional statistical analysis and did not track the same donors over time.

A single record per CDR3 protein comes from TCRdb applying MiXCR to the 5' RACE reads. The sample consists of roughly 710,000 distinct CDR3 sequences, around 6% of them appearing once. Everyone who donated was a healthy Caucasian. This clonotype originated in a man aged 18-30 years in good health. The sample was naive T cells sorted from blood.

As DNA, the CDR3 is TGCGCCAGCAGCACAGGGGTTGGCACAGATACGCAGTATTTT. Its protein product is CASSTGVGTDTQYF. The rearrangement links TRBV4-3 to TRBJ2-3; 7 nucleotides agree with TRBD1. Germline CDR1 and CDR2: LGHNA and YSLEER. The CDR3 runs to 14 residues. Trimming at V came to 5 bases and at J to 1 base, leaving 3 bases not matched to a gene.